This is a list of T cell receptor beta chains from one sample in a study of CD8 T cells in Susac syndrome. TCRdb redid the calling of the immunoSEQ multiplex PCR reads with MiXCR, one entry per CDR3 protein. Altogether 95,000 to 150,000 distinct CDR3 sequences are present, around 96% being singletons, with the ten largest covering 0.12% to 0.15%. Specimen: CD4+ T cells from PBMCs. The receptors were sampled from a human donor with Susac syndrome. Both conserved end residues are part of each CDR3. D genes are given only for firm matches. Size is omitted from some rows. Given values are once, few, many or a class for expanded clones.

CDR3 protein: CASSRGQSVGYTF; CDR3 DNA: TGTGCCAGCAGTCGTGGACAATCTGTAGGCTACACCTTC; D gene: -; V gene: TRBV9; clone size: -; J gene: TRBJ1-2
CDR3 protein: CASSETSGRTSFEQYF; CDR3 DNA: TGTGCCAGCAGCGAGACTAGCGGGAGAACCTCTTTCGAGCAGTACTTC; D gene: TRBD2; V gene: TRBV5-6; clone size: -; J gene: TRBJ2-7
CDR3 protein: CASSQVTPGQLHF; CDR3 DNA: TGTGCCAGCAGCCAAGTAACGCCGGGACAGCTGCACTTC; D gene: TRBD1; V gene: TRBV3-1; clone size: -; J gene: TRBJ2-7
CDR3 protein: CAISETLNYGYTF; CDR3 DNA: TGTGCCATCAGCGAGACACTCAACTATGGCTACACCTTC; D gene: -; V gene: TRBV10-3; clone size: -; J gene: TRBJ1-2
CDR3 protein: CASRRSGGGGTAEQFF; CDR3 DNA: TGTGCCAGCAGAAGATCGGGGGGAGGGGGCACGGCTGAGCAGTTCTTC; D gene: -; V gene: TRBV12-3/TRBV12-4; clone size: -; J gene: TRBJ2-1
CDR3 protein: CAWSADVYEQYF; CDR3 DNA: TGTGCCTGGAGTGCTGATGTCTACGAGCAGTACTTC; D gene: -; V gene: TRBV30; clone size: -; J gene: TRBJ2-7
CDR3 protein: CATSDGTSGRGNEQFF; CDR3 DNA: TGTGCCACCAGTGATGGGACTAGCGGGAGGGGGAATGAGCAGTTCTTC; D gene: TRBD2; V gene: TRBV24-1; clone size: once; J gene: TRBJ2-1
CDR3 protein: CASSLVGDLLRGANVLTF; CDR3 DNA: TGTGCCAGCAGCCTGGTGGGGGACCTCCTGCGGGGGGCCAACGTCCTGACTTTC; D gene: -; V gene: TRBV7-8; clone size: -; J gene: TRBJ2-6
CDR3 protein: CSGTLYNEQFF; CDR3 DNA: TGCAGCGGCACGTTATACAATGAGCAGTTCTTC; D gene: -; V gene: TRBV29-1; clone size: once; J gene: TRBJ2-1
CDR3 protein: CAWSVLRTSGIADTQYF; CDR3 DNA: TGTGCCTGGAGTGTACTCCGAACTAGCGGGATCGCAGATACGCAGTATTTT; D gene: TRBD2; V gene: TRBV30; clone size: once; J gene: TRBJ2-3
CDR3 protein: CASSPEEVGTGELFF; CDR3 DNA: TGTGCCAGCAGCCCCGAAGAGGTCGGCACCGGGGAGCTGTTTTTT; D gene: -; V gene: TRBV12-3/TRBV12-4; clone size: -; J gene: TRBJ2-2
CDR3 protein: CASSPGGNNRNEQFF; CDR3 DNA: TGTGCCAGCTCACCGGGGGGAAATAACAGAAATGAGCAGTTCTTC; D gene: -; V gene: TRBV18; clone size: -; J gene: TRBJ2-1
CDR3 protein: CASSRLAGGQRAGEQFF; CDR3 DNA: TGTGCCAGCAGTCGACTAGCGGGAGGTCAAAGGGCGGGTGAGCAGTTCTTC; D gene: TRBD2; V gene: TRBV28; clone size: -; J gene: TRBJ2-1
CDR3 protein: CAWSVRLGGAGLGYNEQFF; CDR3 DNA: TGTGCCTGGAGTGTACGTCTGGGCGGAGCGGGCTTGGGCTACAATGAGCAGTTCTTC; D gene: -; V gene: TRBV30; clone size: once; J gene: TRBJ2-1
CDR3 protein: CASSSNNQPQHF; CDR3 DNA: TGTGCCAGCAGTTCCAATAATCAGCCCCAGCATTTT; D gene: -; V gene: TRBV12-3/TRBV12-4; clone size: few; J gene: TRBJ1-5
CDR3 protein: CASSSAGSPLNEQFF; CDR3 DNA: TGTGCCAGCAGCTCAGCGGGATCCCCTCTGAATGAGCAGTTCTTC; D gene: TRBD2; V gene: TRBV5-4; clone size: -; J gene: TRBJ2-1
CDR3 protein: CSVRAFEDTQYF; CDR3 DNA: TGCAGCGTCCGGGCTTTCGAGGATACGCAGTATTTT; D gene: -; V gene: TRBV29-1; clone size: -; J gene: TRBJ2-3
CDR3 protein: CSAIRDFYGYTF; CDR3 DNA: TGCAGTGCTATCAGGGACTTCTATGGCTACACCTTC; D gene: -; V gene: TRBV20-1; clone size: -; J gene: TRBJ1-2
CDR3 protein: CSISTGVYNEQFF; CDR3 DNA: TGCAGCATAAGCACAGGGGTCTACAATGAGCAGTTCTTC; D gene: TRBD1; V gene: TRBV29-1; clone size: -; J gene: TRBJ2-1
CDR3 protein: CASGTGGYEQYF; CDR3 DNA: TGTGCCAGCGGGACAGGGGGCTACGAGCAGTACTTC; D gene: TRBD1; V gene: TRBV2; clone size: -; J gene: TRBJ2-7
CDR3 protein: CASSQSWDIDSGANVLTF; CDR3 DNA: TGCGCCAGCAGTCAATCGTGGGACATCGACTCTGGGGCCAACGTCCTGACTTTC; D gene: -; V gene: TRBV23-1; clone size: -; J gene: TRBJ2-6
CDR3 protein: CASSALGLAGNAGSYNEQFF; CDR3 DNA: TGTGCCAGCAGCGCTTTAGGACTAGCGGGAAATGCCGGCTCCTACAATGAGCAGTTCTTC; D gene: TRBD2; V gene: TRBV9; clone size: -; J gene: TRBJ2-1
CDR3 protein: CSVEDRGLYGYTF; CDR3 DNA: TGCAGCGTTGAAGATCGGGGGCTCTATGGCTACACCTTC; D gene: -; V gene: TRBV29-1; clone size: -; J gene: TRBJ1-2
CDR3 protein: CASSQDSGAVTDTQYF; CDR3 DNA: TGTGCCAGCAGCCAAGATTCCGGGGCGGTCACAGATACGCAGTATTTT; D gene: -; V gene: TRBV3-1; clone size: -; J gene: TRBJ2-3
CDR3 protein: CASSATTSGGELFF; CDR3 DNA: TGTGCCAGCAGCGCAACCACTAGCGGCGGGGAGCTGTTTTTT; D gene: TRBD2; V gene: TRBV9; clone size: -; J gene: TRBJ2-2
CDR3 protein: CSAEGGAGMDTQYF; CDR3 DNA: TGCAGCGCAGAAGGAGGCGCCGGGATGGATACGCAGTATTTT; D gene: -; V gene: TRBV29-1; clone size: -; J gene: TRBJ2-3
CDR3 protein: CASSGTIQSYEQYF; CDR3 DNA: TGTGCCAGCAGCGGGACTATCCAGTCCTACGAGCAGTACTTC; D gene: TRBD2; V gene: TRBV6-6; clone size: -; J gene: TRBJ2-7
CDR3 protein: CSASTSGKQETQYF; CDR3 DNA: TGCAGTGCATCGACTAGCGGGAAACAAGAGACCCAGTACTTC; D gene: TRBD2; V gene: TRBV20-1; clone size: -; J gene: TRBJ2-5
CDR3 protein: CSATGETQYF; CDR3 DNA: TGCAGTGCTACGGGGGAGACCCAGTACTTC; D gene: -; V gene: TRBV20-1; clone size: -; J gene: TRBJ2-5
CDR3 protein: CASSRQGGEQYF; CDR3 DNA: TGTGCCAGCAGCCGACAGGGGGGTGAGCAGTACTTC; D gene: TRBD1; V gene: TRBV7-9; clone size: -; J gene: TRBJ2-7
CDR3 protein: CASSYSGAGVAGGPYNEQFF; CDR3 DNA: TGTGCCAGCAGTTACTCTGGCGCGGGAGTAGCGGGAGGACCCTACAATGAGCAGTTCTTC; D gene: TRBD2; V gene: TRBV6-5; clone size: -; J gene: TRBJ2-1
CDR3 protein: CASSTLGLADLAKNIQYF; CDR3 DNA: TGTGCCAGTAGTACCCTGGGACTAGCGGACTTAGCCAAAAACATTCAGTACTTC; D gene: TRBD2; V gene: TRBV19; clone size: -; J gene: TRBJ2-4
CDR3 protein: CSASLTRGQGPYEQFF; CDR3 DNA: TGCAGCGCCTCCTTAACCAGGGGACAGGGTCCTTATGAGCAGTTCTTC; D gene: TRBD1; V gene: TRBV29-1; clone size: -; J gene: TRBJ2-1
CDR3 protein: CASTGGTSSYNEQFF; CDR3 DNA: TGTGCCAGCACAGGGGGGACTAGCTCCTACAATGAGCAGTTCTTC; D gene: -; V gene: TRBV6-1; clone size: -; J gene: TRBJ2-1
CDR3 protein: CASSLERGRETQYF; CDR3 DNA: TGTGCCAGCAGCTTGGAGAGGGGTAGGGAGACCCAGTACTTC; D gene: -; V gene: TRBV5-4; clone size: -; J gene: TRBJ2-5
CDR3 protein: CASGLEPGANVLTF; CDR3 DNA: TGTGCTAGTGGTTTGGAGCCTGGGGCCAACGTCCTGACTTTC; D gene: -; V gene: TRBV12-5; clone size: -; J gene: TRBJ2-6
CDR3 protein: CASSQGRLGGGETQYF; CDR3 DNA: TGTGCCAGCAGCCAAGGCAGACTAGGTGGGGGAGAGACCCAGTACTTC; D gene: -; V gene: TRBV14; clone size: -; J gene: TRBJ2-5
CDR3 protein: CASSKPGTGGHEQFF; CDR3 DNA: TGTGCCAGCAGTAAGCCGGGGACGGGAGGTCATGAGCAGTTCTTC; D gene: TRBD2; V gene: TRBV3-1; clone size: -; J gene: TRBJ2-1
CDR3 protein: CSVGENSNQPQHF; CDR3 DNA: TGCTCAGTGGGGGAGAATAGCAATCAGCCCCAGCATTTT; D gene: -; V gene: TRBV29-1; clone size: -; J gene: TRBJ1-5
CDR3 protein: CSAQGGSNQPQHF; CDR3 DNA: TGCAGTGCCCAGGGCGGGAGCAATCAGCCCCAGCATTTT; D gene: -; V gene: TRBV20-1; clone size: -; J gene: TRBJ1-5
CDR3 protein: CAWSVLRFSSGANVLTF; CDR3 DNA: TGTGCCTGGAGTGTACTAAGGTTTTCATCTGGGGCCAACGTCCTGACTTTC; D gene: -; V gene: TRBV30; clone size: -; J gene: TRBJ2-6
CDR3 protein: CSVARGQANYGYTF; CDR3 DNA: TGCAGCGTGGCAAGGGGGCAGGCTAACTATGGCTACACCTTC; D gene: TRBD1; V gene: TRBV29-1; clone size: -; J gene: TRBJ1-2
CDR3 protein: CASSPSGRADTQYF; CDR3 DNA: TGTGCCAGCAGTCCCAGCGGGAGAGCAGATACGCAGTATTTT; D gene: TRBD2; V gene: TRBV25-1; clone size: -; J gene: TRBJ2-3
CDR3 protein: CASSRTGEGYTF; CDR3 DNA: TGTGCCAGCAGCCGAACAGGGGAGGGCTACACCTTC; D gene: TRBD1; V gene: TRBV4-2; clone size: -; J gene: TRBJ1-2
CDR3 protein: CSASGRETQYF; CDR3 DNA: TGCAGTGCTAGCGGGAGGGAGACCCAGTACTTC; D gene: TRBD2; V gene: TRBV20-1; clone size: -; J gene: TRBJ2-5
CDR3 protein: CSVGGGRGGIHEQYF; CDR3 DNA: TGCAGCGTGGGGGGGGGCCGAGGAGGTATCCACGAGCAGTACTTC; D gene: -; V gene: TRBV29-1; clone size: once; J gene: TRBJ2-7
CDR3 protein: CSARYPQGEGDEQYF; CDR3 DNA: TGCAGTGCTAGATATCCCCAGGGGGAGGGCGACGAGCAGTACTTC; D gene: -; V gene: TRBV20-1; clone size: -; J gene: TRBJ2-7